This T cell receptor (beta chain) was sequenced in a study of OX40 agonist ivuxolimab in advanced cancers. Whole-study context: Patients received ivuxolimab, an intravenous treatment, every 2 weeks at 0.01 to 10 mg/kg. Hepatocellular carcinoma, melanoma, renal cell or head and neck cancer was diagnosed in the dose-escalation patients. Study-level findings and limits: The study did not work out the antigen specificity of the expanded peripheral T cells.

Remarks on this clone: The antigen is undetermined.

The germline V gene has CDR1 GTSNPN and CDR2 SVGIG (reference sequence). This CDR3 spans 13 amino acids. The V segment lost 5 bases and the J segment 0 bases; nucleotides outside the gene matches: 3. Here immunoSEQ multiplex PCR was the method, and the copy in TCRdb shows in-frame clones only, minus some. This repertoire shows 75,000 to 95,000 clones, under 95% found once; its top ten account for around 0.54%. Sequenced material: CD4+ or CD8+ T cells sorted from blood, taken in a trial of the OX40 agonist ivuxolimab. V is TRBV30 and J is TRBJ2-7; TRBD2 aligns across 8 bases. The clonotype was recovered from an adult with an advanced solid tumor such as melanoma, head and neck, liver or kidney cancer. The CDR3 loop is CAWERGNSYEQYF. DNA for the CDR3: TGTGCCTGGGAGCGGGGGAACTCCTACGAGCAGTACTTC.